The 16 T cell receptor beta chains below come from one sample, sequenced in a study of tumor-infiltrating lymphocytes in primary liver carcinoma. The authors made TCR beta cDNA from roughly 480 ng total RNA with a constant-region primer. Libraries of TCR beta came from three nested multiplex PCR rounds with slightly modified ARM-PCR. Forward primers for TRBV1-TRBV30 and a C-beta reverse primer served the first two PCR rounds, at about 10 cycles each. TCRdb itself ran the multiplex PCR reads through MiXCR, one entry per CDR3 protein. The table lists about 20,000 distinct CDR3 sequences, roughly 78% of them singletons. It was from about 19-30 mg of unsorted bulk tissue that RNA and DNA were co-extracted. Source material: liver tumor tissue from sampling region 1. Subset: tumor region T1, superior pole. These receptors all stem from a man between 40 and 49 years old with primary liver carcinoma and hepatitis B virus infection.

As for this clonotype: A much bigger clone sits one base away, suggesting this may be a read error. The rearrangement joins TRBV5-1 to TRBJ1-1; D is uncertain. Looked up from germline, CDR1 is SGHRS and CDR2 is YFSETQ. The CDR3 consists of 13 residues. Here the CDR3 DNA reads TGCGCCAGCAGCTTGACCGGGAACACTGAAGCTCTCTTT. Residues: CASSLTGNTEALF. The full variable domain, in which reference TRBV5-1 and TRBJ1-1 provide the parts outside the CDR3, is KAGVTQTPRYLIKTRGQQVTLSCSPISGHRSVSWYQQTPGQGLQFLFEYFSETQRNKGNFPGRFSGRQFSNSRSEMNVSTLELGDSALYLCASSLTGNTEALFGQGTRLTVV.

In the case of this clonotype: One end of the junction does not line up with germline, which may come from a read error. The chain couples TRBV9 to TRBJ2-1; maybe TRBD2 (5 bases). The germline gives CDR1 SGDLS, CDR2 YYNGEE. The CDR3 is 15 residues long. The CDR3 sequence is CASGVAVAEGNEQFF. CDR3 nucleotide sequence: TGTGCCAGCGGCGTAGCAGTGGCCGAGGGCAATGAGCAGTTCTTC.

Of note for this clonotype: The limits of the CDR3 on the DNA are not certain, so only TCRdb's listed CDR3 is given. The chain couples TRBV6-2 or TRBV6-3 to TRBJ2-1; TRBD1 is the table's D call, not checked against the DNA. The CDR3 is 14 amino acids in total, end residues counted. Germline CDR1 is MNHEY and CDR2 is SVGEGT. The CDR3 reads CASSWGKGSVEYFF.

This clonotype is classed as medium-sized (0.01 to 0.1%). The rearrangement joins TRBV29-1 to TRBJ2-6; 10 positions match TRBD1. The length of the CDR3 is 18 residues. The germline V gene has CDR1 SQVTM and CDR2 ANQGSEA. Losses at the gene ends were 3 bases for V and 2 bases for J; bases not matched to a gene: 10. CDR3: CSVDTTGTGAAGANVLTF. The DNA for the CDR3 is TGCAGCGTTGATACAACCGGGACAGGGGCAGCTGGGGCCAACGTCCTGACTTTC.

The J gene is TRBJ1-1, the V gene TRBV6-5; 9 bases map to TRBD1. The germline CDR1 and CDR2 sequences are MNHEY and SVGAGI. After removal of 6 bases from V and 4 bases from J, the junction contained 9 bases not matched to a gene. This CDR3 comprises 15 residues. The CDR3 sequence: CASSPRPGQGTEAFF. The CDR3 coding sequence is TGTGCCAGCAGCCCTCGCCCGGGACAGGGCACTGAAGCTTTCTTT.

Comments on this clonotype: Its ends do not fully match the called genes, so a read error is possible. The V call is TRBV5-6, the J call TRBJ1-2; 8 nucleotides match TRBD1. CDR3 length: 13 amino acids. From germline, CDR1 is SGHDT and CDR2 YYEEEE. The CDR3 region is CTSSLIGTGGYAF. As DNA, the CDR3 is TGTACCAGCAGCTTGATTGGGACAGGAGGCTACGCCTTC.

Comment on this clonotype: This may be a read error, as it is one base from a much larger clone. The gene calls are TRBV29-1 and TRBJ2-7; a possible D gene is TRBD1 (6 bases). The germline V gene has CDR1 SQVTM and CDR2 ANQGSEA. Trimming left V 7 bases short and J 5 bases short, with 18 bases between. This CDR3 has 13 amino acids. The CDR3 loop is CSARRTAHDEQYF. CDR3 bases: TGCAGCGCAAGGCGGACAGCCCATGACGAGCAGTACTTC.

This clonotype has only a few counts. This chain connects TRBV6-5 to TRBJ2-1, with TRBD1 identical over 7 bases. This CDR3 has 13 amino acids. Germline CDR1 and CDR2: MNHEY and SVGAGI. The V gene end was trimmed by 5 bases and the J gene end by 6 bases; junction bases not matched to a gene: 4. CDR3 loop: CASSPTGFNEQFF. CDR3 DNA sequence: TGTGCCAGCAGTCCGACAGGGTTCAATGAGCAGTTCTTC.

Points on this clonotype: A read error may account for a junction end that differs from germline. The chain couples TRBV4-1 to TRBJ2-7, with D tentatively TRBD2 (6 bases). From germline, CDR1 is MGHRA and CDR2 YSYEKL. This CDR3 has 15 amino acids. CDR3: CASSQDLGGGYEHYF. The DNA of the CDR3 is TGCGCCAGCAGCCAAGACTTGGGAGGCGGCTACGAGCACTACTTC.

This clonotype was counted between two and nine times. This chain uses TRBV5-1 with TRBJ2-3, with TRBD1 matching over 7 bases. CDR3 size: 15 residues. With V trimmed by 7 bases and J by 4 bases, 12 bases remained unmatched. Germline V lookup: CDR1 SGHRS, CDR2 YFSETQ. The CDR3 is CASRPGQSSADTQYF. The DNA of the CDR3 is TGCGCCAGCCGGCCGGGACAGTCAAGCGCAGATACGCAGTATTTT.

About this clonotype itself: Likely a read error: the CDR3 ends without its conserved phenylalanine or tryptophan. This chain uses TRBV4-1 with TRBJ2-7; D call uncertain. Germline V gives CDR1 MGHRA, CDR2 YSYEKL. CDR3 length: 13 residues. The CDR3 spells CANSPGHWYEQYL. CDR3 sequence (DNA): TGCGCCAACAGCCCGGGCCATTGGTACGAGCAGTACCTC.

By share of the sample, this clonotype is medium-sized. The V gene is TRBV10-3, the J gene TRBJ2-7, with 11 bases fitting TRBD2. V lost 4 bases, J lost 5 bases, and 10 bases stayed unmatched. CDR1 and CDR2 from the germline V gene are ENHRY and SYGVKD. There are 16 residues in the CDR3. The DNA for the CDR3 is TGTGCCATCAGTGCTTCTAGCGGGAGGAAGGCCAACGAGCAGTACTTC. Translated: CAISASSGRKANEQYF.

V usage is TRBV11-2 and J usage is TRBJ2-7, with TRBD2 as a possible D gene (5 bases). V dropped 0 bases and J dropped 6 bases, with 15 bases sitting between them. The germline V gene has CDR1 SGHAT and CDR2 FQNNGV. This CDR3 has 15 residues. The CDR3 reads CASSLESGVPAEQYF. For the CDR3, the DNA is TGTGCCAGCAGCTTAGAGTCCGGGGTCCCTGCCGAGCAGTACTTC.

This clonotype was picked up many times. The CDR3 reads CASSTGAEETQYF. CDR3 in DNA: TGTGCCAGCTCCACAGGGGCGGAAGAGACCCAGTACTTC. The rearrangement uses TRBV28 and TRBJ2-5; 7 nucleotides align to TRBD1. The germline gives CDR1 MDHEN, CDR2 SYDVKM. Unmatched junction bases numbered 6, after V lost 8 bases and J lost 3 bases. The CDR3 contains 13 residues.

A word on this clonotype: One end of the junction does not line up with germline, which may come from a read error. The V call is TRBV11-2, the J call TRBJ2-2; D might be TRBD2 (5 bases). Germline-derived CDR1 and CDR2 are SGHAT and FQNNGV. CDR3 length: 15 amino acids. As DNA, the CDR3 is TGTGCCAGCAGCTTTGCGGAATCGAGCACTGGGGAGTTGTTTTTT. Protein sequence: CASSFAESSTGELFF.

This chain connects TRBV4-1 to TRBJ2-7; no clear D gene. CDR1 is MGHRA, CDR2 YSYEKL, per germline. CDR3 length: 11 residues. The CDR3, as DNA: TGCGCTGGCAGCCAAGATCGAGAGCAGTACTTC. Protein: CAGSQDREQYF.